The 3 T cell receptor beta chains in this list originate from one sample, sequenced in a study of response to subunit inactivated influenza vaccine. TCRdb fed the RT-PCR reads into MiXCR, producing one record per CDR3 protein. In the table there are 200,000 to 300,000 distinct CDR3 sequences, about 12% of which are singletons. The sequenced sample was non-naive T cells sorted from PBMCs, obtained about 14 days before vaccination. The receptors were sampled from a man between 45 and 60 years old who received an inactivated influenza vaccine.

J is TRBJ2-5 and V is TRBV5-1; 8 nucleotides line up with TRBD1. The CDR3 length is 17 residues. V shed 0 bases, J shed 4 bases, and the junction held 11 bases outside the gene matches. The germline V gene has CDR1 SGHRS and CDR2 YFSETQ. The CDR3 reads CASSLALGRGQLETQYF. The CDR3 DNA reads as TGCGCCAGCAGCTTGGCCTTGGGCAGGGGGCAGTTAGAGACCCAGTACTTC.

This chain links TRBV7-9 with TRBJ2-1; TRBD1 matches at 12 bases. This CDR3 is 17 amino acids long. Germline trimming cut 5 bases from V and 9 bases from J; bases unmatched to any gene: 14. From germline, CDR1 is SEHNR and CDR2 FQNEAQ (reference sequence). The CDR3 sequence: CASSALRDRGQVGEQFF. DNA for the CDR3: TGTGCCAGCAGCGCACTCCGGGACAGGGGGCAAGTCGGTGAGCAGTTCTTC.

Many counts were recorded for this clonotype. The CDR3 region is CASSLQVFDEQYF. CDR3 in DNA: TGTGCCAGCAGCCTACAGGTTTTCGACGAGCAGTACTTC. V gene TRBV7-2 combines with J gene TRBJ2-7, with D possibly TRBD1 on 5 matching bases. The ends were cut back, 5 bases at V and 5 bases at J, with 13 bases in the middle. The CDR3 contains 13 residues. Per the germline V gene, CDR1 is SGHTA and CDR2 is FQGNSA.